The 11 T cell receptor beta chains listed next were all sequenced from one sample in a study of T cells in Graves' hyperthyroidism and ophthalmopathy. What was amplified from RNA transcripts were TCR beta CDR3 regions. HTBI primers drove first-round RT-PCR of the TCR CDR3. TCRdb fed the multiplex PCR reads into MiXCR, producing one record per CDR3 protein. Among 300,000 or so distinct CDR3 sequences, 20% to 25% were seen once, and the ten largest hold 50%. The specimen was blood. The receptors derive from a woman between 50 and 59 years old with Graves' hyperthyroidism.

This clonotype was seen a handful of times. This chain connects TRBV29-1 to TRBJ2-5; D possibly corresponds to TRBD2 (5 bases). The CDR3 spans 12 residues. From germline, CDR1 is SQVTM and CDR2 ANQGSEA. Trimming removed 8 bases at V and 4 bases at J, with 14 bases between. As DNA, the CDR3 is TGCAGCCATGGACTCCCGGGAGAGACCCAGTACTTC. It codes for CSHGLPGETQYF.

In its sample, this clonotype was seen many times. The chain joins TRBV29-1 to TRBJ2-3; TRBD1 matches 7 bases. This CDR3 contains 13 residues. CDR1 is SQVTM, CDR2 ANQGSEA, per germline. The V segment lost 7 bases and the J segment 0 bases; nucleotides outside the gene matches: 4. The CDR3 DNA reads as TGCAGCGCTGGACAGGATAGCACAGATACGCAGTATTTT. Its protein is CSAGQDSTDTQYF.

This clonotype was seen a few times. The gene calls are TRBV7-9 and TRBJ1-2, with D perhaps matching TRBD1 (5 bases). Germline V gene data show CDR1 as SEHNR and CDR2 as FQNEAQ (reference sequence). Trimming took 5 bases from V and 2 from J, leaving 12 bases between them. The CDR3 loop spans 14 amino acids. The CDR3 DNA reads as TGTGCCAGCAGCGGGGGACGGGGGAACTATGGCTACACCTTC. Translating gives CASSGGRGNYGYTF. Full variable domain (remainder filled in from reference TRBV7-9 and TRBJ1-2): DTGVSQNPRHKITKRGQNVTFRCDPISEHNRLYWYRQTLGQGPEFLTYFQNEAQLEKSRLLSDRFSAERPKGSFSTLEIQRTEQGDSAMYLCASSGGRGNYGYTFGSGTRLTVV.

In its sample, this clonotype was seen many times. The rearrangement joins TRBV3-1 to TRBJ1-2; D ambiguous. The CDR3 covers 13 residues. Trimming pared 1 base from V and 2 bases from J, leaving 5 bases between. The germline CDR1 and CDR2 sequences are LGHDT and YNNKEL (reference sequence). CDR3 coding DNA: TGTGCCAGCAGCCAAGGGCAGAACTATGGCTACACCTTC. This codes for CASSQGQNYGYTF.

The V call is TRBV30, the J call TRBJ2-6, with TRBD2 matching over 7 bases. V gave up 4 bases and J gave up 2 bases; unmatched junction bases: 5. Germline V lookup: CDR1 GTSNPN, CDR2 SVGIG (reference sequence). The CDR3 is 15 residues long. The CDR3 loop reads CAWTSGRAGANVLTF. The CDR3 coding sequence is TGTGCCTGGACCTCGGGGAGGGCTGGGGCCAACGTCCTGACTTTC.

This clonotype occurred many times. The V and J genes are TRBV28 and TRBJ2-5; unclear D gene. This CDR3 region has 13 residues. Germline CDR1 is MDHEN and CDR2 is SYDVKM. Trimming removed 7 bases at V and 0 bases at J, with 9 bases between. The CDR3 region has the DNA TGTGCCAGCAAACCGATACACCAAGAGACCCAGTACTTC. Amino acid sequence: CASKPIHQETQYF.

In its sample, this clonotype was seen a few times. The gene calls are TRBV5-1 and TRBJ2-1; a possible D gene is TRBD1 (5 bases). V was cut by 2 bases and J by 9 bases, with 9 bases left in between. Germline-derived CDR1 and CDR2 are SGHRS and YFSETQ. The CDR3 has 12 residues. The CDR3 nucleotides read TGCGCCAGCAGCTTTCAGGGATTTGAGCAGTTCTTC. It yields the protein CASSFQGFEQFF.

This chain connects TRBV6-1 to TRBJ1-2; 12 bases are shared with TRBD1. V was clipped by 6 bases and J by 8 bases; unmatched bases: 7. The CDR3 runs 14 residues. Per the germline V gene, CDR1 is MNHNS and CDR2 is SASEGT. The CDR3 here is CASSPGTGGGGYTF. CDR3 nucleotides: TGTGCCAGCAGCCCCGGGACAGGGGGCGGGGGCTACACCTTC.

A few counts support this clonotype. V is TRBV4-1 and J is TRBJ2-1; tentative D call: TRBD2 (6 bases). With 3 bases removed from V and 6 bases from J, the gap between germline ends came to 21 bases. The CDR3 runs to 17 residues. The germline V gene encodes CDR1 MGHRA and CDR2 YSYEKL. In DNA form, the CDR3 reads TGCGCCAGCAGCCAGGATAGCCTGGGGGGAGGACTCAATGAGCAGTTCTTC. Translated: CASSQDSLGGGLNEQFF.

This clonotype has at least ten counts. DNA of the CDR3: TGCAGTGCCCCTAGGGATCGGGGGGCCTCTGGCGGCTACACCTTC. As protein: CSAPRDRGASGGYTF. The chain combines TRBV20-1 with TRBJ1-2; D may be TRBD1 (6 bases). CDR1 and CDR2 (germline): DFQATT, SNEGSKA (reference sequence). The CDR3 has 15 residues. Trimming took 6 bases from V and 8 from J, leaving 25 bases between them.

The chain carries TRBV4-2 and TRBJ1-1, with D possibly being TRBD1 (5 bases). Germline CDR1 LGHNA, CDR2 YNFKEQ. This CDR3 is 14 amino acids long. Trimming removed 3 bases at V and 5 bases at J, with 13 bases between. The CDR3 nucleotides read TGTGCCAGCAGCCAGGAGAGCTGGGGGACTGAAGCTTTCTTT. Encoded protein: CASSQESWGTEAFF.